This T cell receptor (beta chain) was obtained from a study of T cell responses to AZD1222 COVID-19 vaccine. The overall study: Doses given second, at about 4 or about 12 weeks, were pooled.

The data were produced by immunoSEQ multiplex PCR, yet TCRdb's version contains in-frame clones alone and is incomplete. Counted here are some 120,000 clones, 93% occurring once; the ten biggest clones make up approximately 3.1%. Whole-study findings and limits: CD4 TCRs covered the whole spike, strongest at regions 160-218 and 743-854. Donors were largely white British and mainly female; clonal diversity was possibly underestimated.

Concerning this clone itself: The antigen is not known.

This CDR3 region has 15 residues. The V end lost 4 bases, the J end lost 5 bases, and 16 bases lay between the germline ends. The germline CDR1 and CDR2 sequences are KGHDR and SFDVKD. This chain connects TRBV24-1 to TRBJ2-5, with a possible D match to TRBD2 (5 bases). The sequence was collected from an adult in good health. The material sequenced was peripheral blood, taken on day 0 of AZD1222 vaccination. The CDR3 is CATSDPRSPGETQYF. In nucleotides, the CDR3 is TGTGCCACCAGTGACCCCCGCTCTCCGGGGGAGACCCAGTACTTC.